The T cell receptor beta chain under discussion was sequenced for a study of CD8 T cells in Susac syndrome. Roughly 0.5 to 1 ug RNA was reverse transcribed with random hexamers. By means of immunoSEQ multiplex PCR, TCR beta CDR3 spanning 54 Vbeta and 13 Jbeta underwent amplification. TCRdb passed the immunoSEQ multiplex PCR reads through MiXCR, listing each CDR3 protein once. The repertoire includes some 150,000 distinct CDR3 sequences, nearly 97% of them detected once, and 0.14% to 0.15% sits in the top ten. The multiple sclerosis controls were treatment-naive patients affected by stable or active relapsing-remitting disease. Negative isolation was used for CD8+ and CD4+ T cells and FACS enrichment for TEMRA cells. Specimen: CD8+ T cells from PBMCs. The receptor was isolated from a human donor with multiple sclerosis.

The CDR3 DNA is TGTGCCTGGAGTGTGGCTAGCCCAGATACGCAGTATTTT. This encodes CAWSVASPDTQYF. V usage is TRBV30 and J usage is TRBJ2-3, with D possibly matching TRBD2 (5 bases). This CDR3 spans 13 amino acids. Germline V gene sequence: CDR1 GTSNPN, CDR2 SVGIG (reference sequence). V lost 0 bases to trimming and J lost 4 bases, with 8 bases between them.